This TCR beta chain came from a study of CXCR3-negative and CXCR3-positive naive CD8 T cells. Notes on this clonotype: Its antigen is not known.

Study outcomes and limitations: With surface CD5 comparable between naive subsets, TCR strength was estimated using properties derived from the TRB CDR3. The TRB CDR3s that CXCR3-positive naive cells carried were more hydrophobic than those of CXCR3-negative naive cells. Each naive subset displayed comparably high diversity, whereas memory CD8+ cells displayed much lower diversity.

Triplicate sorts, 300,000 cells apiece, were made for each CD8+ T cell subset. TRB cDNA libraries were made by UMI-labeled 5' RACE. Following a re-call of the 5' RACE reads, TCRdb has one entry per CDR3 protein and lacks DNA. The specimen's table records around 140,000 distinct CDR3 sequences. The source material was naive CXCR3- CD8+ T cells from blood. This sample's subset: CD45RO-CCR7+CD27+CD95- naive CD8+ T cells lacking CXCR3 (TNR3-). This TCR came from a human donor in good health. Some clones in this sample may be carry-over from other donors' samples.

The CDR3 loop reads CASSGSVTTGLREETQYF. The chain has TRBV9 and TRBJ2-5; the D call from TCRdb, TRBD2, cannot be confirmed without DNA. This CDR3 is built from 18 residues. The V gene's germline CDR1 is SGDLS and CDR2 YYNGEE.